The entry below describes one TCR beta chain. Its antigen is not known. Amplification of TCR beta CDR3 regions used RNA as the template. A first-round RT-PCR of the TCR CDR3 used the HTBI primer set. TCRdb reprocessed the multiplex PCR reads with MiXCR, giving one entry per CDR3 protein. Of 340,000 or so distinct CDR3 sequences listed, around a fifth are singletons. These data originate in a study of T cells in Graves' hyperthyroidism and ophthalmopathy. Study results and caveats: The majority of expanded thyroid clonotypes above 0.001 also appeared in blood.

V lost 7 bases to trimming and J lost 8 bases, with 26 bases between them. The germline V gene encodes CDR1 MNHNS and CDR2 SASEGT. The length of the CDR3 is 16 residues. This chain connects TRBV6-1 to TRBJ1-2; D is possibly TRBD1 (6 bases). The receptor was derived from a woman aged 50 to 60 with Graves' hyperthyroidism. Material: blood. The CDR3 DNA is TGTGCCAGCACTCGCACCAAGCCACGAGCAGGGGACGGCTACACCTTC. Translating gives CASTRTKPRAGDGYTF.